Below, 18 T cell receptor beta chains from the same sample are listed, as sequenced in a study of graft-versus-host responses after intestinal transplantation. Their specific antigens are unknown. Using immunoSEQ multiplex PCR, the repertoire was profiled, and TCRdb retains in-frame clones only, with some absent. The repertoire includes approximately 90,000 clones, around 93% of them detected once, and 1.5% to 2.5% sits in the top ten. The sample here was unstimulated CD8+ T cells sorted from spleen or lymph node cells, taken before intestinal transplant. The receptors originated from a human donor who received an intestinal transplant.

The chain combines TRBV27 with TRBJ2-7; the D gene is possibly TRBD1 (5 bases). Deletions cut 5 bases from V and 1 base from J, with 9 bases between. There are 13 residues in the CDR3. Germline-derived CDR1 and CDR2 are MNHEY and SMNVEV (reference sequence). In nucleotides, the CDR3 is TGTGCCAGCAGTCCCCGACAGTCCTACGAGCAGTACTTC. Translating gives CASSPRQSYEQYF.

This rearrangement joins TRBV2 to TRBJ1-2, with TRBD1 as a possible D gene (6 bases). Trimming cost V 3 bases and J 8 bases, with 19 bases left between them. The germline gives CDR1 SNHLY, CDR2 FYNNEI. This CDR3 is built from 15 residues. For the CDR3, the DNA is TGTGCCAGCAGTGATTATCACTCAGGGGAAGACGGCTACACCTTC. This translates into CASSDYHSGEDGYTF.

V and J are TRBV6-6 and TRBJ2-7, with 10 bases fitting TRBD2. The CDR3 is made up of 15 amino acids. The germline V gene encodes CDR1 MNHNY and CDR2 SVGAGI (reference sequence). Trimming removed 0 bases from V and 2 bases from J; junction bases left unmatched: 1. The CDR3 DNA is TGTGCCAGCAGTTACTCGACTAGCGGGCCCTACGAGCAGTACTTC. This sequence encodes CASSYSTSGPYEQYF.

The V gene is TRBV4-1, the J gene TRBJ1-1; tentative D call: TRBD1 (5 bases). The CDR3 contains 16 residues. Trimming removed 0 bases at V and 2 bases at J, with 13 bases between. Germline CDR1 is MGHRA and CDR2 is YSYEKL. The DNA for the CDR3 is TGCGCCAGCAGCCAAGATTGGGCAGGGCAAAACACTGAAGCTTTCTTT. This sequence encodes CASSQDWAGQNTEAFF.

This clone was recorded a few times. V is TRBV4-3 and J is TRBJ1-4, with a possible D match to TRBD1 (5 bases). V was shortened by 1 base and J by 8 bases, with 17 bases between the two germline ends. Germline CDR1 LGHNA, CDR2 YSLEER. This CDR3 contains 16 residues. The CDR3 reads CASSQVWEGLGEKLFF. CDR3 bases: TGCGCCAGCAGCCAAGTATGGGAGGGACTGGGAGAAAAACTGTTTTTT.

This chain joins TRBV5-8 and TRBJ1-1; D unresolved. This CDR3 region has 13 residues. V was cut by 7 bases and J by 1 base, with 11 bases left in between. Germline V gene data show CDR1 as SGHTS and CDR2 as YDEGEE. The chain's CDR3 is CASRMGGNTEAFF. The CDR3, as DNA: TGTGCCAGCCGGATGGGAGGGAACACTGAAGCTTTCTTT.

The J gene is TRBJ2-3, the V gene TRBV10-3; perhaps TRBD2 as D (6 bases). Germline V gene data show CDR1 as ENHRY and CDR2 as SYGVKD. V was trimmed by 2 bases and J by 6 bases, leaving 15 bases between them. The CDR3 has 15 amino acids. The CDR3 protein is CAISEPQGREDTQYF. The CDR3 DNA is TGTGCCATCAGTGAGCCCCAGGGCCGGGAGGATACGCAGTATTTT.

The CDR3 is CASSGGGDGYTF. In DNA form, the CDR3 reads TGTGCCAGTAGTGGGGGGGGTGATGGCTACACCTTC. V usage is TRBV19 and J usage is TRBJ1-2; possible D gene TRBD1, 5 bases. The length of the CDR3 is 12 residues. In germline, CDR1 is LNHDA, CDR2 SQIVND (reference sequence). Between the trimmed V and J ends, which lost 5 bases and 6 bases, there was a span of 10 bases.

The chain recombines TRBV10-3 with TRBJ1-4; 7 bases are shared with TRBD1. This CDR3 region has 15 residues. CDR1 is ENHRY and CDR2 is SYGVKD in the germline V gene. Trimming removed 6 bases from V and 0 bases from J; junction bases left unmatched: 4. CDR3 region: CAISQTGATNEKLFF. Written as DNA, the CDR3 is TGTGCCATCAGCCAAACAGGGGCAACTAATGAAAAACTGTTTTTT.

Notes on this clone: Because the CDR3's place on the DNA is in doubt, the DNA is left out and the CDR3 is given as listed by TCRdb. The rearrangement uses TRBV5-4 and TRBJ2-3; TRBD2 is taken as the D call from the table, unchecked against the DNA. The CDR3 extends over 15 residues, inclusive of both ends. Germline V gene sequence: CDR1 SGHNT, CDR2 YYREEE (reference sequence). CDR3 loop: CASFLWGESTDTQYF.

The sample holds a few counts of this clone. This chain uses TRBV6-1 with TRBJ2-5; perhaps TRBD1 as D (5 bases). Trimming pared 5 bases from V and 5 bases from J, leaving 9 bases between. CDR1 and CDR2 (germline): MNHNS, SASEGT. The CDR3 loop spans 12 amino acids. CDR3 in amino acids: CASSSSGETQYF. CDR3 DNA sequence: TGTGCCAGCAGTTCCTCAGGGGAGACCCAGTACTTC.

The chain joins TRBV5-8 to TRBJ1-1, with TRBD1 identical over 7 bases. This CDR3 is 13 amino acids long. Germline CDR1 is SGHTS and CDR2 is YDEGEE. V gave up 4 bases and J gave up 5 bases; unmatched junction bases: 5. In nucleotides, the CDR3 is TGTGCCAGCAGCACTCGGACAGGAACTGAAGCTTTCTTT. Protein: CASSTRTGTEAFF.

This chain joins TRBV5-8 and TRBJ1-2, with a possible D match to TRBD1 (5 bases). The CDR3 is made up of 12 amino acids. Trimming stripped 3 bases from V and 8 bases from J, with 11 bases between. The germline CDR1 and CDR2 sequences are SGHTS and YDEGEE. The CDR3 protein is CASSWRGEGYTF. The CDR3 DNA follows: TGTGCCAGCAGCTGGAGGGGTGAGGGCTACACCTTC.

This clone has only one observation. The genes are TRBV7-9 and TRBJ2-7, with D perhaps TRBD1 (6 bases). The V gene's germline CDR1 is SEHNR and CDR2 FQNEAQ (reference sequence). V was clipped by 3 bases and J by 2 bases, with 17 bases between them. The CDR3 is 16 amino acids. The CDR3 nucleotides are TGTGCCAGCAGCTTCCAACGGACAACAGGGCCCTACGAGCAGTACTTC. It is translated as CASSFQRTTGPYEQYF.

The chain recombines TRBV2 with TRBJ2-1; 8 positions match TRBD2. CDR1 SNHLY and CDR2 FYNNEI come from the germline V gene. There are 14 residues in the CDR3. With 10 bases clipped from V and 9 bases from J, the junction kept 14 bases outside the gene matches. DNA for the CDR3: TGTGCCATTCAAGGGGCGGGGGGCACCGGTGAGCAGTTCTTC. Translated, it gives CAIQGAGGTGEQFF.

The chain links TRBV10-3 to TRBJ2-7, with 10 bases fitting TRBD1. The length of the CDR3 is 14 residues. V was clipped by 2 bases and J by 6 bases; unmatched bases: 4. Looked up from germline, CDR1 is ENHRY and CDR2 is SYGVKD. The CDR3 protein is CAISEKTGGPEQYF. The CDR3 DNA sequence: TGTGCCATCAGTGAGAAGACAGGGGGCCCCGAGCAGTACTTC.

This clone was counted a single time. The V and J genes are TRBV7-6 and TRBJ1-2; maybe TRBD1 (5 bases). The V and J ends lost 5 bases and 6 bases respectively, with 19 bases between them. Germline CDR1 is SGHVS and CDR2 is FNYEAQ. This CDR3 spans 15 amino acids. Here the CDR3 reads CASSPNRGKRDGYTF. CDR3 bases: TGTGCCAGCAGCCCGAATCGGGGGAAGCGGGATGGCTACACCTTC.

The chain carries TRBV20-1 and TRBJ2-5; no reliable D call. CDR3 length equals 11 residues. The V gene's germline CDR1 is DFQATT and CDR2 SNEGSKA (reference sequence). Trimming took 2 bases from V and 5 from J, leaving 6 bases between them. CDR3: CSARFRETQYF. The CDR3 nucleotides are TGCAGTGCTAGATTTCGGGAGACCCAGTACTTC.